The sample holds one count of the clone carrying this T cell receptor beta chain. Antigen specificity is unknown. The unexposed donors gave CD4+ T cells in about 2010-2019, prior to COVID-19. After less than 11 days of culture, CD4+ T cells were isolated. Half the medium was replaced with IL-2 medium on days 3 and 7. These data belong to a study of CD4 T cells in relation to SARS-CoV-2 and coronaviruses. Across the study: The negative reference was HIV-1 Nef peptide pool or peptide-free culture. Shared crossreactive spike epitopes were mapped to their HLA restriction. Findings and limits, study-wide: Pre-pandemic and post-infection samples never came from the same donor.

Only in-frame clones appear in the TCRdb table, and some are missing; sequencing was by immunoSEQ multiplex PCR. This repertoire shows fewer than 25,000 clones, under 80% found once; its top ten account for around 16%. The CDR3 runs to 15 residues. V gave up 7 bases and J gave up 0 bases; unmatched junction bases: 7. The germline V gene encodes CDR1 SQVTM and CDR2 ANQGSEA. The clonotype was recovered from a human donor in good health. The sequenced sample was CD4+ T cells from PBMCs, cultured in vitro. V gene TRBV29-1 combines with J gene TRBJ2-3, with TRBD1 matching 10 bases. CDR3 amino acids: CSASGTGASTDTQYF. The CDR3, as DNA: TGCAGCGCCTCCGGGACAGGGGCGAGCACAGATACGCAGTATTTT.